The T cell receptor (beta chain) under discussion was sequenced for a study of early T cells in non-severe SARS-CoV-2 infection. As for the study in general: It was bulk RNA from unsorted whole blood that was sequenced, and the chains were unpaired.

V shed 8 bases and J shed 7 bases, with 14 bases lying between them. The length of the CDR3 is 13 residues. Germline values: CDR1 WSHSY, CDR2 SAAADI. As regards this clonotype: Its antigen is not known.

Separate cDNA molecules each had unique molecular identifiers attached to them. Using its own MiXCR run on the 5' RACE reads, TCRdb lists one record per CDR3 protein. Among about 77,000 distinct CDR3 sequences listed, roughly 9.4% were seen once. Study outcomes and limitations: Database matching using VDJdb favored anti-spike CD8 responses, with private and CD4 specificities left missing.

The rearrangement joins TRBV10-2 to TRBJ2-2; D is perhaps TRBD2 (5 bases). Specimen: whole blood. The receptor was derived from an adult who was a healthcare worker with PCR-confirmed SARS-CoV-2 infection or an uninfected control (not recorded which). CDR3 DNA: TGCGCCAGCGGAGGACGGGTTGACGGGGAGCTGTTTTTT. Translated: CASGGRVDGELFF.